The 9 T cell receptor beta chains presented below share a single source sample, sequenced in a study of neurological immune-mediated disorders (dated 2019 in TCRdb). Libraries were built with 5' RACE. The instrument given in TCRdb is Illumina HiSeq 2500. TCRdb's own reprocessing of the public reads used fastp at Q25 and MiXCR and kept productive beta chains. Every distinct CDR3 protein forms one entry, paired with its most common genes and DNA. In this sample the table shows 80,000 to 100,000 distinct CDR3 sequences, roughly 3.2% of which occur a single time. Under 3.5% of the sample is taken by the ten largest. The specimen was PBMCs. These receptors all stem from a woman between 50 and 59 years old with multiple sclerosis.

In regard to this clonotype: An end of the junction differs from the germline gene, which may be a read error. The chain employs TRBV6-5 and TRBJ2-5; 9 bases are shared with TRBD2. The CDR3 runs to 13 residues. Germline values: CDR1 MNHEY, CDR2 SVGAGI. CDR3 DNA: TGTGTCAGCGGCGGGGGGGCCCGGGAGACCCAGTACTTC. The encoded protein is CVSGGGARETQYF.

This clonotype was picked up many times. This chain joins TRBV27 and TRBJ1-2; D is possibly TRBD1 (5 bases). This CDR3 is 16 amino acids long. Per the germline V gene, CDR1 is MNHEY and CDR2 is SMNVEV (reference sequence). V was clipped by 6 bases and J by 2 bases, with 19 bases between them. The chain's CDR3 is CASRFAGPGRNYGYTF. The CDR3 DNA reads TGTGCCAGCAGATTCGCAGGGCCGGGGAGGAACTATGGCTACACCTTC.

This clonotype has a count of ten or more. This chain connects TRBV5-1 to TRBJ2-4; D is perhaps TRBD1 (5 bases). Germline V gene sequence: CDR1 SGHRS, CDR2 YFSETQ. There are 15 residues in the CDR3. With 4 bases removed from V and 5 bases from J, the gap between germline ends came to 16 bases. This CDR3 reads CASSPGHGPENIQYF. CDR3 DNA sequence: TGCGCCAGCAGCCCTGGACATGGGCCCGAAAACATTCAGTACTTC.

This clonotype occurred many times. The rearrangement joins TRBV9 to TRBJ2-2; D is unclear. Trimming left V 0 bases short and J 3 bases short, with 3 bases between. Germline CDR1 and CDR2: SGDLS and YYNGEE. The CDR3 is made up of 13 amino acids. The CDR3 DNA follows: TGTGCCAGCAGCGTAGGGGACACCGGGGAGCTGTTTTTT. Translating it yields CASSVGDTGELFF.

As for this clonotype: Given a much more abundant clone one base away, this may be a read error. This sequence joins TRBV5-1 and TRBJ2-3; perhaps D is TRBD1 or TRBD2 (5 bases each). Germline CDR1 and CDR2: SGHRS and YFSETQ. Trimming took off 4 bases at V and 2 bases at J, with 17 bases between the two ends. The CDR3 is 16 residues long. CDR3 sequence reads: CASSPGKRGSTDTQYF. CDR3 nucleotide sequence: TGCGCCAGCAGCCCAGGGAAACGGGGATCCACAGATACGCAGTATTTT.

This clonotype was seen many times. The chain recombines TRBV9 with TRBJ1-1, with unresolved D. CDR3 length: 13 amino acids. The V and J ends lost 4 bases and 4 bases respectively, with 11 bases between them. CDR1 SGDLS and CDR2 YYNGEE come from the germline V gene. The CDR3 bases are TGTGCCAGCAGCCCTCGCCTGGGCACTGAAGCTTTCTTT. Translating it yields CASSPRLGTEAFF.

This clonotype was found many times. This rearrangement joins TRBV2 to TRBJ1-2; 8 bases align to TRBD1. Germline trimming cut 6 bases from V and 0 bases from J; bases unmatched to any gene: 6. The CDR3 loop spans 15 amino acids. The germline CDR1 and CDR2 sequences are SNHLY and FYNNEI. CDR3 in DNA: TGTGCCAGCAGCAAAGGGACAGGAGCTAACTATGGCTACACCTTC. This encodes CASSKGTGANYGYTF.

This clonotype was seen only a few times. The rearrangement links TRBV9 to TRBJ1-1; D unclear. CDR1 is SGDLS and CDR2 is YYNGEE in the germline V gene. The CDR3 is 14 residues long. V shed 4 bases and J shed 2 bases, with 12 bases lying between them. CDR3 bases: TGTGCCAGCAGCCCGGGAAGGAGTAACACTGAAGCTTTCTTT. Translating gives CASSPGRSNTEAFF.

This clonotype appeared many times. The rearrangement uses TRBV5-5 and TRBJ1-6; no definite D call. Germline lookup yields CDR1 SGHKS and CDR2 YYEKEE (reference sequence). The germline V and J ends were trimmed by 0 bases and 7 bases, with 5 bases remaining between them. This CDR3 has 13 residues. The CDR3 loop reads CASSLVGNSPLHF. In DNA, the CDR3 is TGTGCCAGCAGCTTGGTGGGGAATTCACCCCTCCACTTT.